These 28 T cell receptor beta chains were sequenced from one sample in a study of blood T cell repertoires in COVID-19. This table comes from immunoSEQ multiplex PCR, and its TCRdb copy is limited to in-frame clones, with some not included. The table shows about 170,000 clones, with 80% to 90% occurring only once. Sequencing input: peripheral blood. The receptors shown here come from a young man with active or convalescent COVID-19.

The gene calls are TRBV29-1 and TRBJ1-1; possibly TRBD1 for D (5 bases). The CDR3 sequence is 12 residues long. Germline assignment: CDR1 SQVTM and CDR2 ANQGSEA. V lost 5 bases and J 0 bases, leaving 7 bases between the germline ends. The CDR3 region is CSVNRMNTEAFF. DNA of the CDR3: TGCAGCGTTAACAGGATGAACACTGAAGCTTTCTTT.

This clone showed up just a few times. Other nucleotide sequences in the sample specify the same CDR3. The rearrangement links TRBV24-1 to TRBJ1-5, with 10 bases lining up with TRBD1. Germline values: CDR1 KGHDR, CDR2 SFDVKD. The CDR3 contains 14 residues. V gave up 4 bases and J gave up 5 bases; unmatched junction bases: 1. The CDR3 spells CATSDGTGDQPQHF. The DNA for the CDR3 is TGTGCCACCAGTGACGGGACAGGGGATCAGCCCCAGCATTTT.

The chain joins TRBV2 to TRBJ1-6, with D unclear. The CDR3 extends over 15 amino acids. V gave up 7 bases and J gave up 10 bases, with 20 bases separating them. Germline CDR1 reads SNHLY; CDR2 reads FYNNEI. The CDR3 here is CASTELAGKKSPLHF. CDR3 nucleotides: TGTGCCAGCACCGAGCTGGCGGGCAAGAAGTCACCCCTCCACTTT.

The rearrangement joins TRBV28 to TRBJ2-7; TRBD2 matches 8 bases. V gave up 7 bases and J gave up 4 bases; unmatched junction bases: 6. This CDR3 has 13 residues. Germline lookup yields CDR1 MDHEN and CDR2 SYDVKM. CDR3 region: CASTMRGAYEQYV. CDR3 nucleotides: TGTGCCAGCACGATGCGGGGGGCGTACGAGCAGTACGTC.

The chain links TRBV29-1 to TRBJ2-7, with D perhaps matching TRBD2 (5 bases). The CDR3 totals 13 residues. CDR1 SQVTM and CDR2 ANQGSEA come from the germline V gene. The germline V and J ends were trimmed by 6 bases and 3 bases, with 15 bases remaining between them. In DNA, the CDR3 is TGCAGCGTCGAGGGCGGAGTTTACTACGAGCAGTACTTC. Amino acid sequence: CSVEGGVYYEQYF.

The chain recombines TRBV5-1 with TRBJ2-5; D is possibly TRBD1 (5 bases). In germline, CDR1 is SGHRS, CDR2 YFSETQ. The CDR3 is 13 residues long. V was shortened by 3 bases and J by 2 bases, with 8 bases between the two germline ends. CDR3 bases: TGCGCCAGCAGCTATGACAGTCAAGAGACCCAGTACTTC. Translation: CASSYDSQETQYF.

J is TRBJ2-3 and V is TRBV6-5; D call uncertain. V lost 6 bases, J lost 4 bases, and 5 bases lay in between. The CDR3 consists of 11 residues. In germline, CDR1 is MNHEY, CDR2 SVGAGI. The CDR3 region is CASSVADTQYF. DNA for the CDR3: TGTGCCAGCAGCGTCGCAGATACGCAGTATTTT.

Only one count was recorded for this clone. The gene calls are TRBV19 and TRBJ1-6, with D perhaps matching TRBD1 (6 bases). V was clipped by 5 bases and J by 9 bases, with 23 bases between them. CDR3 length: 17 amino acids. Germline V lookup: CDR1 LNHDA, CDR2 SQIVND (reference sequence). CDR3 nucleotides: TGTGCCAGTAGTGAGAGAACAGGGCTTCTTGGGGGTTCACCCCTCCACTTT. It codes for CASSERTGLLGGSPLHF.

Points on this clone: One end of the junction varies from germline; a read error may be responsible. The gene calls are TRBV7-7 and TRBJ2-1; 11 bases are a match to TRBD2. Germline CDR1 SSHAT, CDR2 FNYEAQ (reference sequence). CDR3 length equals 15 residues. The CDR3 region has the DNA TGTGCTAGCAGCACGCGACTAGCGGGGCCCAATGAGCAGTTCTTC. This sequence encodes CASSTRLAGPNEQFF.

The chain carries TRBV29-1 and TRBJ2-2; TRBD1 matches at 8 bases. Germline values: CDR1 SQVTM, CDR2 ANQGSEA. Trimming took 8 bases from V and 6 from J; bases not matched to a gene: 11. This CDR3 has 14 amino acids. This CDR3 reads CSSSQQGVAGELFF. In DNA, the CDR3 is TGCAGCTCATCTCAACAGGGGGTTGCCGGGGAGCTGTTTTTT.

This clone has a single count. CDR3 sequence (DNA): TGTGCCAGAAATGCAGGGCCGGGGCTAGCGGGGGGGCGAAATGAGCAGTTCTTC. This sequence encodes CARNAGPGLAGGRNEQFF. The V and J genes are TRBV2 and TRBJ2-1; TRBD2 aligns across 12 bases. This CDR3 spans 18 amino acids. Germline CDR1 and CDR2: SNHLY and FYNNEI. The ends lost 9 bases at V and 7 bases at J; junction bases unmatched: 19.

This clone was recorded once. The genes are TRBV7-2 and TRBJ1-1; D call uncertain. The CDR3 totals 14 residues. V was cut by 2 bases and J by 5 bases, with 12 bases left in between. CDR1 and CDR2 (germline): SGHTA, FQGNSA. The CDR3: CASSLLGHLTEAFF. As DNA, the CDR3 is TGTGCCAGCAGCTTATTGGGCCACTTGACTGAAGCTTTCTTT.

The rearrangement joins TRBV11-2 to TRBJ1-1; 7 bases are shared with TRBD1. CDR1 and CDR2 (germline): SGHAT, FQNNGV. With V trimmed by 5 bases and J by 5 bases, 5 bases remained unmatched. This CDR3 is 13 amino acids long. CDR3 region: CASSADRVTEAFF. CDR3 sequence (DNA): TGTGCCAGCAGCGCCGACAGGGTTACTGAAGCTTTCTTT.

The gene calls are TRBV2 and TRBJ1-6; perhaps TRBD1 as D (5 bases). Looked up from germline, CDR1 is SNHLY and CDR2 is FYNNEI. Deletions cut 8 bases from V and 6 bases from J, with 8 bases between. The CDR3 is 12 residues long. The CDR3 protein is CASQGPNSPLHF. CDR3 sequence (DNA): TGTGCCAGCCAGGGTCCTAATTCACCCCTCCACTTT.

CDR3 nucleotide sequence: TGTGCCAGCAGCGGCGGCAGCCGGATCCAACTCCTCCACTTT. This translates into CASSGGSRIQLLHF. The chain joins TRBV13 to TRBJ1-6; D gene ambiguous. Germline assignment: CDR1 PRHDT and CDR2 FYEKMQ (reference sequence). The length of the CDR3 is 14 residues. Deletions cut 5 bases from V and 15 bases from J, with 20 bases between. The full variable domain, its missing parts supplied by reference TRBV13 and TRBJ1-6, is AAGVIQSPRHLIKEKRETATLKCYPIPRHDTVYWYQQGPGQDPQFLISFYEKMQSDKGSIPDRFSAQQFSDYHSELNMSSLELGDSALYFCASSGGSRIQLLHFGNGTRLTVT.

V usage is TRBV7-3 and J usage is TRBJ2-5; 8 bases are shared with TRBD1. The length of the CDR3 is 13 residues. Looked up from germline, CDR1 is SGHTA and CDR2 is FQGTGA. V lost 5 bases, J lost 3 bases, and 2 bases stayed unmatched. The CDR3 region is CASSQQGEETQYF. The CDR3 bases are TGTGCCAGCAGCCAACAGGGGGAAGAGACCCAGTACTTC.

V gene TRBV10-2 combines with J gene TRBJ2-3; TRBD1 matches 8 bases. V dropped 4 bases and J dropped 2; count of bases not matched to a gene: 8. This CDR3 is 16 amino acids long. Germline V gene lookup returns CDR1 WSHSY and CDR2 SAAADI. CDR3 in DNA: TGCGCCAGCAGTGGGTTAACGGGACAGGTCACAGATACGCAGTATTTT. Its translation: CASSGLTGQVTDTQYF.

The V and J genes are TRBV18 and TRBJ1-5; no reliable D call. The CDR3 has 14 residues. The V end lost 3 bases, the J end lost 3 bases, and 9 bases lay between the germline ends. Germline V gene sequence: CDR1 KGHSH, CDR2 LQKENI. CDR3 DNA sequence: TGTGCCAGCTCACCTACACCGAACAATCAGCCCCAGCATTTT. Its translation: CASSPTPNNQPQHF. Variable domain in full (rest from reference TRBV18 and TRBJ1-5): NAGVMQNPRHLVRRRGQEARLRCSPMKGHSHVYWYRQLPEEGLKFMVYLQKENIIDESGMPKERFSAEFPKEGPSILRIQQVVRGDSAAYFCASSPTPNNQPQHFGDGTRLSIL.

The V call is TRBV4-1, the J call TRBJ2-2; 10 bases line up with TRBD2. Per germline, CDR1 MGHRA and CDR2 YSYEKL. V was pared by 3 bases and J by 3 bases, with 1 base of the junction left unmatched. The CDR3 is 15 amino acids. As DNA, the CDR3 is TGCGCCAGCAGCCAGCTAGCGGGAGACACCGGGGAGCTGTTTTTT. This encodes CASSQLAGDTGELFF.

V and J are TRBV2 and TRBJ1-1; D ambiguous. The CDR3 consists of 13 residues. The V and J ends lost 7 bases and 0 bases respectively, with 9 bases between them. Germline-derived CDR1 and CDR2 are SNHLY and FYNNEI. The CDR3 coding sequence is TGTGCCAGCACCGAGGGAGTGAACACTGAAGCTTTCTTT. Translating gives CASTEGVNTEAFF.

There are a few counts of this clone. The chain links TRBV30 to TRBJ1-2; D uncertain. The CDR3 runs 13 residues. Germline V lookup: CDR1 GTSNPN, CDR2 SVGIG (reference sequence). Trimming removed 1 base from V and 8 bases from J, with 14 bases in between. The CDR3 nucleotides are TGTGCCTGGAGTGCCCGGACTTCCTCAGGCTACACCTTC. Protein: CAWSARTSSGYTF.

This chain connects TRBV4-1 to TRBJ2-7, with 7 bases identical to TRBD2. CDR3 length equals 16 residues. Germline assignment: CDR1 MGHRA and CDR2 YSYEKL. V was clipped by 1 base and J by 5 bases; unmatched bases: 11. The CDR3 loop reads CASSQVLAGAVDEQYF. The CDR3 DNA is TGCGCCAGCAGCCAAGTCCTTGCGGGAGCGGTCGACGAGCAGTACTTC.

This clone was seen a handful of times. The rearrangement uses TRBV24-1 and TRBJ1-2; 9 nucleotides align to TRBD1. Germline loops: CDR1 KGHDR, CDR2 SFDVKD. V lost 3 bases, J lost 6 bases, and 4 bases stayed unmatched. The length of the CDR3 is 14 residues. The CDR3 sequence is CATSDGGQGDGYTF. CDR3 DNA sequence: TGTGCCACCAGTGATGGGGGACAGGGTGATGGCTACACCTTC.

V gene TRBV5-4 combines with J gene TRBJ2-1; 10 nucleotides align to TRBD2. V was pared by 0 bases and J by 9 bases, with 9 bases of the junction left unmatched. This CDR3 contains 16 residues. Looked up from germline, CDR1 is SGHNT and CDR2 is YYREEE (reference sequence). Written as DNA, the CDR3 is TGTGCCAGCAGCTTGGCCCCAGCGGGAGGGTTCCGTGAGCAGTTCTTC. As protein: CASSLAPAGGFREQFF.

V usage is TRBV18 and J usage is TRBJ2-5; 8 bases are shared with TRBD1. CDR1 and CDR2 (germline): KGHSH, LQKENI. The CDR3 totals 15 residues. V gave up 4 bases and J gave up 5 bases; unmatched junction bases: 9. CDR3: CASSQWTGRLETQYF. The CDR3 DNA reads TGTGCCAGCTCACAATGGACAGGGAGGTTGGAGACCCAGTACTTC.

The rearrangement links TRBV27 to TRBJ1-1; TRBD1 matches at 7 bases. CDR1 and CDR2 from the germline V gene are MNHEY and SMNVEV (reference sequence). The CDR3 runs to 15 residues. J lost 1 base, V lost 4 bases, and 6 bases had no gene match. CDR3: CASSSWTGKNTEAFF. CDR3 DNA sequence: TGTGCCAGCAGTTCCTGGACAGGAAAGAACACTGAAGCTTTCTTT.

The chain carries TRBV30 and TRBJ1-5; D possibly corresponds to TRBD1 (6 bases). The CDR3 has 14 residues. V lost 2 bases, J lost 4 bases, and 12 bases lay in between. Germline CDR1 is GTSNPN and CDR2 is SVGIG (reference sequence). Here the CDR3 DNA reads TGTGCCTGGAGTACGGGACAAGGAAATCAGCCCCAGCATTTT. It translates to CAWSTGQGNQPQHF.

The chain has TRBV19 and TRBJ1-5; D not certain. The CDR3 sequence is 13 residues long. The V gene lost 5 bases and the J gene lost 3 bases, with 8 bases spanning the gap. Germline assignment: CDR1 LNHDA and CDR2 SQIVND (reference sequence). For the CDR3, the DNA is TGTGCCAGTAGTTTACAGAACAATCAGCCCCAGCATTTT. As protein: CASSLQNNQPQHF.